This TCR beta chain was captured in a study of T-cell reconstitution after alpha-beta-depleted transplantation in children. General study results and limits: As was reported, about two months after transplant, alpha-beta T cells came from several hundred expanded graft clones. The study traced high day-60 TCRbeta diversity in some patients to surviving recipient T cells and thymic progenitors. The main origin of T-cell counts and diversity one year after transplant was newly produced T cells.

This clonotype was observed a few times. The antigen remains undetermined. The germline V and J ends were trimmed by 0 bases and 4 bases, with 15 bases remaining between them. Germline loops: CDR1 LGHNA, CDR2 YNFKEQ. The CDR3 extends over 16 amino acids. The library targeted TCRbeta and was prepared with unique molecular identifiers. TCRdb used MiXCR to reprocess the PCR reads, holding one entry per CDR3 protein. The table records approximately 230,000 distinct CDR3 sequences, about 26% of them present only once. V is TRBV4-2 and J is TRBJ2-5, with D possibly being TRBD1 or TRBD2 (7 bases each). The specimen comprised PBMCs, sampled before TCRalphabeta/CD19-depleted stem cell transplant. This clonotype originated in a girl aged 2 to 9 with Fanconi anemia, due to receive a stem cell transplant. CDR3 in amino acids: CASSQDRSRGGETQYF. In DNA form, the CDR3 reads TGTGCCAGCAGCCAAGATCGGTCCAGGGGGGGAGAGACCCAGTACTTC.